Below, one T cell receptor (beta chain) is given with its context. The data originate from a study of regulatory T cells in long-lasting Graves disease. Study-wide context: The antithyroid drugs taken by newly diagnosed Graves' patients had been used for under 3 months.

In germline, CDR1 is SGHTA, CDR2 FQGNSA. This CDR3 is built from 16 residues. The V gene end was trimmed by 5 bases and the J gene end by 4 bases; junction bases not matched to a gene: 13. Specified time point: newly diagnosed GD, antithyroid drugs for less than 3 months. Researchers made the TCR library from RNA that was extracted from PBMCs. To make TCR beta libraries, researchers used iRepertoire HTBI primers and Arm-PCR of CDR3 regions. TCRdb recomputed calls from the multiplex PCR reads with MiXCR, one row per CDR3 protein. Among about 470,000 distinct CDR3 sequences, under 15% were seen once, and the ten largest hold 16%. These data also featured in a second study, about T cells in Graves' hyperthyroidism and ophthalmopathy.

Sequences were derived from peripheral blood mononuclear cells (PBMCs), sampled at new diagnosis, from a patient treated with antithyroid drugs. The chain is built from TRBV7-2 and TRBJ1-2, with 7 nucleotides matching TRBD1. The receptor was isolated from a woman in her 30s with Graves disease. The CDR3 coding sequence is TGTGCCAGCAGCCCCATAAACGTCAGGGGGTCCTATGGCTACACCTTC. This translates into CASSPINVRGSYGYTF.